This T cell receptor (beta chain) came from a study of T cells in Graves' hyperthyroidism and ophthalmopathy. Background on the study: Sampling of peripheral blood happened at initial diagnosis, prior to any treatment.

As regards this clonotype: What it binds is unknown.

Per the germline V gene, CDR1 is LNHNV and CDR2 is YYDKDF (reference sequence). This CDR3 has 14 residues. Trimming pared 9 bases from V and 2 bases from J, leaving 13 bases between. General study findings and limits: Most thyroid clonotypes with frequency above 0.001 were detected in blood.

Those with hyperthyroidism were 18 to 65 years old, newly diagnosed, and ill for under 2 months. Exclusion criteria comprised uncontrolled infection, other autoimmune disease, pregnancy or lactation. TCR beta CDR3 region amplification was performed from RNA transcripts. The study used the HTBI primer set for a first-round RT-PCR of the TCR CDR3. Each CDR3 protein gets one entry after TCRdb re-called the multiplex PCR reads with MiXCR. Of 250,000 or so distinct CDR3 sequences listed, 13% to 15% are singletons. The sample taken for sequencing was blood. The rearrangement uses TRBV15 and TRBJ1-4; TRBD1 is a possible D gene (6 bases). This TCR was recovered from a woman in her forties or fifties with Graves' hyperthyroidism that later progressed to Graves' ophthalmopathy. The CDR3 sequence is CATRGGHTNEKLFF. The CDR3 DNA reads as TGTGCCACACGTGGGGGACACACTAATGAAAAACTGTTTTTT.